The source of this T cell receptor (beta chain) is a study of breast tumors, draining lymph nodes, adjacent tissues. Whole-study findings and limits: Tumor repertoires ranked between lymph nodes and nontumor tissue in diversity, with V and J gene preferences.

Breast cancer patients provided tissue from their axillary draining lymph nodes. A note on this clonotype: Its antigen remains unknown.

Germline V gene sequence: CDR1 SGHVS, CDR2 FQNEAQ. Trimming shortened V by 9 bases and J by 3 bases, and 14 bases separated the two germline ends. CDR3 length equals 14 residues. MiXCR, applied by TCRdb to the multiplex PCR reads, yields one record per CDR3 protein. The table records some 230,000 distinct CDR3 sequences, less than 45% of them present only once. V and J are TRBV7-8 and TRBJ2-2; a weak D match, TRBD1 (5 bases). This receptor was obtained from a female donor with breast cancer. Some clones in this sample may be carry-over from other donors' samples. The sample was axillary lymph node tissue. DNA of the CDR3: TGTGCCAGTGGGGTTATAGGGGACACCGGGGAGCTGTTTTTT. Translating gives CASGVIGDTGELFF.